These 25 T cell receptor delta chains were sequenced from one sample in a study of delta chains in infants with herpesvirus infections. Reverse transcription of PBMC RNA used primers specific for the gamma and delta chains. TCRdb re-called the RT-PCR reads with CATT. The table shows about 1,500 delta-chain clones, with roughly 6.7% occurring only once. Sequenced here: peripheral blood, sampled at time point 1 of longitudinal follow-up. The receptors shown here come from a human donor who was a Ugandan infant, either HIV-exposed or HIV-unexposed (not recorded which).

This clone was seen only a few times. The chain employs TRDV1 and TRDJ1; 12 positions agree with TRDD3. Germline V lookup: CDR1 TSWWSYY, CDR2 QGS. The CDR3 is 20 residues long. Trimming cost V 4 bases and J 0 bases; bases outside gene matches: 15. Here the CDR3 reads CALGVRALAGGYDHTDKLIF. CDR3 DNA sequence: TGTGCTCTTGGGGTTCGCGCCTTGGCTGGGGGATACGATCACACCGATAAACTCATCTTT.

The sample holds a few counts of this clone. This could be a read error, since a much larger clone is one nucleotide away. V gene TRDV1 combines with J gene TRDJ2, with D maybe TRDD3 (5 bases). The V end lost 2 bases, the J end lost 7 bases, and 20 bases lay between the germline ends. The CDR3 has 17 residues. Germline assignment: CDR1 TSWWSYY and CDR2 QGS. The CDR3 region is CALGELYEGLGRAQLFF. As DNA, the CDR3 is TGTGCTCTTGGGGAATTATACGAGGGGCTGGGCCGAGCACAACTCTTCTTT.

In this sample, this clone is large. V gene TRDV1 combines with J gene TRDJ2; 9 bases line up with TRDD2. V lost 4 bases to trimming and J lost 5 bases; unmatched junction nucleotides: 20. CDR3 size: 20 residues. From germline, CDR1 is TSWWSYY and CDR2 QGS. The CDR3 is CALGAAFLRGDRVLTAQLFF. The CDR3 region has the DNA TGTGCTCTTGGGGCGGCCTTCCTACGAGGGGATAGGGTTTTAACAGCACAACTCTTCTTT.

This clone is labeled as medium-sized. The chain couples TRDV1 to TRDJ1; 12 positions match TRDD3. Germline CDR1 reads TSWWSYY; CDR2 reads QGS. Trimming removed 2 bases from V and 1 base from J; junction bases left unmatched: 35. The length of the CDR3 is 27 residues. Here the CDR3 reads CALGEEKPTPSYWGIPVETYRTDKLIF. The CDR3, as DNA: TGTGCTCTTGGGGAAGAAAAACCTACGCCTAGTTACTGGGGGATACCTGTTGAGACGTACCGCACCGATAAACTCATCTTT.

This clone was counted a few times. Being one base from a much bigger clone, this may be a read error. The chain carries TRDV1 and TRDJ3; 8 positions match TRDD3. The CDR3 consists of 24 residues. Germline V lookup: CDR1 TSWWSYY, CDR2 QGS. J gave up 0 bases and V 2 bases, and 21 bases lay outside the gene matches. The DNA of the CDR3 is TGTGCTCTTGGGGAAGGTCTGGCTTCTTCCCGAATGGGGGATGACTCCTGGGACACCCGACAGATGTTTTTC. It yields the protein CALGEGLASSRMGDDSWDTRQMFF.

This clone is labeled medium-sized. The chain is built from TRDV1 and TRDJ1; D not resolved. Germline lookup yields CDR1 TSWWSYY and CDR2 QGS. The CDR3 has 19 residues. V was trimmed by 2 bases and J by 10 bases, leaving 32 bases between them. The CDR3 sequence is CALGEELSLRTLFEIRLIF. CDR3 DNA: TGTGCTCTTGGGGAAGAACTATCCCTCCGAACCCTCTTCGAGATAAGACTCATCTTT.

By share, this clone ranks as large. CDR3 nucleotide sequence: TGTGCTCTTGGGGAACAGGGAGTGGTCCTTTGGGGGATACAAATCCCCGATAAACTCATCTTT. Translating it yields CALGEQGVVLWGIQIPDKLIF. This chain joins TRDV1 and TRDJ1; the match to TRDD3 covers 10 bases. There are 21 residues in the CDR3. Germline CDR1 reads TSWWSYY; CDR2 reads QGS. V lost 1 base and J lost 3; bases outside the gene matches: 20.

This clone was recorded a few times. A much larger clone is a single base away; this may be a read error. The genes are TRDV1 and TRDJ1; 9 bases match TRDD3. The V gene's germline CDR1 is TSWWSYY and CDR2 QGS. The CDR3 spans 23 residues. The CDR3 is CARGEGLCLGDFRSPMPTDKLIF. CDR3 sequence (DNA): TGTGCTCGTGGGGAAGGATTATGCCTGGGGGATTTCCGCAGCCCCATGCCGACCGATAAACTCATCTTT.

This clone is medium-sized in the sample. V gene TRDV1 combines with J gene TRDJ1; unclear D gene. This CDR3 is 16 amino acids long. CDR1 is TSWWSYY, CDR2 QGS, per germline. V lost 0 bases and J lost 0, with 11 bases in between. CDR3 sequence (DNA): TGTGCTCTTGGGGAACTCCTCGCGGGGTACACCGATAAACTCATCTTT. It encodes CALGELLAGYTDKLIF.

No V gene call is available, although the J gene is TRDJ1; the listed D gene, TRDD3, was not tested against the DNA. The CDR3 totals 19 residues. DNA for the CDR3: TGTGCTGTGAGTGGAAGACTTCCTACTGGGGGCTGGATAACCGATAAACTCATCTTT. Translation: CAVSGRLPTGGWITDKLIF.

In this sample, this clone turned up a few times. This could be a read error, since a much larger clone is one nucleotide away. This sequence joins TRDV1 and TRDJ1; 8 bases are shared with TRDD3. This CDR3 comprises 19 residues. Trimming took 2 bases from V and 0 from J; bases not matched to a gene: 14. The germline V gene has CDR1 TSWWSYY and CDR2 QGS. The CDR3 DNA reads as TGTGCTCTTGGGGAATGTTTTGTACTGGGGGGCCAATACACCGATAAACTCATCTTT. Translation: CALGECFVLGGQYTDKLIF.

By sample fraction, this clone is large (0.1 to 1%). The CDR3 DNA sequence: TGTGCTCTTGGGGAGAAAGGGATGTTCTTGCCCCAACTGGGGAATCGTACCGATAAACTCATCTTT. The encoded protein is CALGEKGMFLPQLGNRTDKLIF. V usage is TRDV1 and J usage is TRDJ1; 7 bases map to TRDD3. CDR3 size: 22 residues. The V gene's germline CDR1 is TSWWSYY and CDR2 QGS. V shed 3 bases and J 2 bases; nucleotides not matched to a gene: 27.

This clone came up a few times. V and J are TRDV1 and TRDJ1, with 8 bases identical to TRDD3. Trimming removed 2 bases from V and 0 bases from J; junction bases left unmatched: 14. Germline CDR1 reads TSWWSYY; CDR2 reads QGS. There are 19 residues in the CDR3. The CDR3 DNA follows: TGTGCTCTTGGGGAAATCTGCTATATCCTGGGGGAAAACACCGATAAACTCATCTTT. This gives the protein CALGEICYILGENTDKLIF.

For this clone: This could be a read error, since a much larger clone is one nucleotide away. The CDR3 bases are TGTGCTCTTGCGGAACTAGAACCCGTCAACGGGGCGTCCCCTAAACTCATCTTT. It yields the protein CALAELEPVNGASPKLIF. V and J are TRDV1 and TRDJ1; D unresolved. CDR1 and CDR2 (germline): TSWWSYY, QGS. The CDR3 is 18 residues long.

This clone was seen a few times. Just one base apart from a much larger clone, this may be a read error. The rearrangement uses TRDV1 and TRDJ1; 7 positions agree with TRDD3. This CDR3 comprises 18 residues. The germline V gene encodes CDR1 TSWWSYY and CDR2 QGS. CDR3: CARGTEELGGEYTDKLIF. The DNA of the CDR3 is TGTGCTCGTGGGACAGAAGAGCTGGGGGGAGAGTACACCGATAAACTCATCTTT.

This clone showed up just a few times. A much larger clone lies a single base off, so this may be a read error. Here the CDR3 reads CACDPVLGDTSWDTRKMFF. Written as DNA, the CDR3 is TGTGCCTGTGATCCTGTACTGGGGGATACGTCCTGGGACACCCGAAAGATGTTTTTC. This rearrangement joins TRDV2 to TRDJ3, with 13 bases matching TRDD3. CDR3 size: 19 residues. Germline V CDR1 and CDR2: GEAIGNYY, EKD.

There are a few counts of this clone. The V gene is TRDV1, the J gene TRDJ1; 12 nucleotides align to TRDD3. With V trimmed by 5 bases and J by 3 bases, 34 bases remained unmatched. CDR3 length: 25 residues. Germline CDR1 and CDR2: TSWWSYY and QGS. Here the CDR3 DNA reads TGTGCTCTTGGGCCAAATGGACCTTCCTACAGGCCATCTACTGGGGGATACAGAGGGGCCGATAAACTCATCTTT. This sequence encodes CALGPNGPSYRPSTGGYRGADKLIF.

This clone qualifies as medium-sized. CDR3 sequence (DNA): TGTGCTCTTGGGGAATTGTGGGCTATTACTGGGGGATCACACCCATTCGATAAACTCATCTTT. It yields the protein CALGELWAITGGSHPFDKLIF. V and J are TRDV1 and TRDJ1; TRDD3 matches 10 bases. The CDR3 is made up of 21 amino acids. The J segment lost 4 bases and the V segment lost 2 bases, leaving 22 bases of the junction unmatched. CDR1 is TSWWSYY, CDR2 QGS, per germline.

This clone was detected only a few times. This could be a read error, since a much larger clone is one nucleotide away. The J gene is TRDJ1, the V gene TRDV1, with D perhaps TRDD3 (9 bases). Germline CDR1 TSWWSYY, CDR2 QGS. The CDR3 contains 23 residues. Trimming pared 2 bases from V and 1 base from J, leaving 35 bases between. CDR3 loop: CALGECPWAFLECWGIPTDKLIF. For the CDR3, the DNA is TGTGCTCTTGGGGAATGTCCTTGGGCCTTCCTAGAATGCTGGGGGATCCCCACCGATAAACTCATCTTT.

By sample fraction, this clone is large. Other nucleotide sequences from this sample produce the same CDR3. The chain recombines TRDV2 with TRDJ3; TRDD3 aligns across 11 bases. This CDR3 has 19 amino acids. Looked up from germline, CDR1 is GEAIGNYY and CDR2 is EKD. The V gene end was trimmed by 3 bases and the J gene end by 0 bases; junction bases not matched to a gene: 6. In nucleotides, the CDR3 is TGTGCCTGTGACGCCACTACTGGGGGATACTCCTGGGACACCCGACAGATGTTTTTC. Its protein product is CACDATTGGYSWDTRQMFF.

This clone is medium-sized in the sample. This CDR3 reads CALGGFDGSLGDTRTYTDKLIF. The CDR3 DNA follows: TGTGCTCTTGGGGGTTTTGATGGCAGCCTGGGGGATACGAGGACGTACACCGATAAACTCATCTTT. The chain uses TRDV1 and TRDJ1; 12 bases are a match to TRDD3. The V gene's germline CDR1 is TSWWSYY and CDR2 QGS. CDR3 size: 22 residues. V lost 4 bases and J lost 0; bases outside the gene matches: 21.

This chain joins TRAV38-2/DV8 and TRDJ1; D is ambiguous. No J gene was available from TCRdb, and it was assigned here by a germline match of the DNA. V was trimmed by 1 base and J by 0 bases, leaving 22 bases between them. Germline CDR1 and CDR2: TSESDYY and QEAYKQQN. The length of the CDR3 is 19 residues. CDR3 nucleotides: TGTGCTTATAGGAGCAAAATTCCCGACCCTAATTCGTACACCGATAAACTCATCTTT. It codes for CAYRSKIPDPNSYTDKLIF.

This clone is medium-sized (0.01 to 0.1%) within its sample. V usage is TRDV1 and J usage is TRDJ1; TRDD3 might be the D (6 bases). This CDR3 has 19 residues. The V and J ends lost 4 bases and 0 bases respectively, with 24 bases between them. CDR1 and CDR2 (germline): TSWWSYY, QGS. The CDR3 DNA sequence: TGTGCTCTTGGGGGAAGACGTCCTCCCCCGACTGGGTACACCGATAAACTCATCTTT. Protein product: CALGGRRPPPTGYTDKLIF.

There are a few counts of this clone. Other DNA sequences of this sample code for an identical CDR3. This chain connects TRDV3 to TRDJ1, with TRDD3 matching over 13 bases. Since TCRdb gives no J gene, matching the DNA to germline was used here to assign it. With 2 bases clipped from V and 3 bases from J, the junction kept 15 bases outside the gene matches. In germline, CDR1 is TVYSNPD, CDR2 GDNSRS (reference sequence). The length of the CDR3 is 18 residues. CDR3 amino acids: CAFYCTGGYAVGADKLIF. The DNA of the CDR3 is TGTGCCTTTTACTGTACTGGGGGATACGCGGTCGGGGCCGATAAACTCATCTTT.

This clone counts as medium-sized. The chain joins TRDV1 to TRDJ1, with 7 nucleotides matching TRDD3. With 2 bases clipped from V and 0 bases from J, the junction kept 15 bases outside the gene matches. The germline CDR1 and CDR2 sequences are TSWWSYY and QGS. This CDR3 has 19 residues. CDR3 region: CALGERIPNVGEYTDKLIF. The CDR3, as DNA: TGTGCTCTTGGGGAAAGAATCCCTAACGTGGGGGAGTACACCGATAAACTCATCTTT.